Below, 28 T cell receptor beta chains from the same sample are listed, as sequenced in a study of regulatory T cells in long-lasting Graves disease. The TCR beta library used iRepertoire HTBI primers with Arm-PCR amplification of CDR3. TCRdb independently ran MiXCR on the multiplex PCR reads; one entry per CDR3 protein. The table records about 310,000 distinct CDR3 sequences, roughly a fifth of them present only once. Sample time point: persistent/refractory GD, antithyroid drugs over 5 years with positive TRAb. TCR sequences were obtained from RNA taken from PBMCs. The source material was peripheral blood mononuclear cells (PBMCs), sampled when the disease was refractory, from a patient treated with antithyroid drugs. The receptors originated from a female donor with Graves disease.

The chain carries TRBV12-3 or TRBV12-4 and TRBJ2-3, with unresolved D. This CDR3 has 16 amino acids. V was pared by 4 bases and J by 1 base, with 15 bases between. The CDR3 sequence is CASSYGRRNRTDTQYF. CDR3 DNA: TGTGCCAGCAGTTACGGCAGAAGAAATCGCACAGATACGCAGTATTTT.

Turning to this clonotype: A single base separates this from a much larger clone, so it may be a read error. The chain uses TRBV6-2 or TRBV6-3 and TRBJ2-7; D possibly corresponds to TRBD2 (5 bases). CDR1 is MNHEY, CDR2 SVGEGT, per germline. This CDR3 contains 15 residues. Deletions cut 0 bases from V and 2 bases from J, with 11 bases between. CDR3 in amino acids: CASSYSRVGTYEQYF. The CDR3 coding sequence is TGTGCCAGCAGTTACTCGAGGGTGGGAACCTACGAGCAGTACTTC.

On this clonotype itself: A read error may produce the germline difference seen at one junction end. The chain joins TRBV7-9 to TRBJ1-4; the D is unclear. From germline, CDR1 is SEHNR and CDR2 FQNEAQ (reference sequence). The CDR3 consists of 13 residues. CDR3 in amino acids: CANSFLQEEKLFF. For the CDR3, the DNA is TGTGCCAACAGCTTTCTCCAGGAAGAAAAACTGTTTTTT.

This clonotype was seen ten or more times. V gene TRBV7-2 combines with J gene TRBJ2-7; no reliable D call. The CDR3 has 12 amino acids. In germline, CDR1 is SGHTA, CDR2 FQGNSA. The V gene lost 8 bases and the J gene lost 3 bases, with 11 bases spanning the gap. CDR3 nucleotide sequence: TGTGCCAGCGGCCCTACCGGCTACGAGCAGTACTTC. This gives the protein CASGPTGYEQYF.

This clonotype was detected many times. J is TRBJ2-6 and V is TRBV20-1, with a tentative D call TRBD1 (6 bases). The CDR3 is 14 amino acids. With 5 bases removed from V and 2 bases from J, the gap between germline ends came to 10 bases. CDR1 is DFQATT, CDR2 SNEGSKA, per germline (reference sequence). The CDR3 loop reads CSASQGAGANVLTF. In nucleotides, the CDR3 is TGCAGTGCTTCACAGGGTGCTGGGGCCAACGTCCTGACTTTC.

This clonotype was recorded a few times. The V gene is TRBV5-1, the J gene TRBJ2-7; a weak D match, TRBD2 (6 bases). V was cut by 0 bases and J by 3 bases, with 22 bases left in between. The CDR3 runs 18 residues. The germline V gene has CDR1 SGHRS and CDR2 YFSETQ. CDR3 loop: CASSLGPYSSETFYEQYF. Here the CDR3 DNA reads TGCGCCAGCAGCTTGGGCCCTTACTCTAGCGAAACCTTCTACGAGCAGTACTTC.

The chain couples TRBV10-3 to TRBJ2-3, with 7 nucleotides matching TRBD1. CDR1 is ENHRY and CDR2 is SYGVKD in the germline V gene. V trimming: 0 bases; J trimming: 2 bases; junction bases outside the gene matches: 8. This CDR3 comprises 17 residues. CDR3 protein: CAISESRDSISTDTQYF. The CDR3 DNA sequence: TGTGCCATCAGTGAGTCGAGGGACAGCATCTCCACAGATACGCAGTATTTT.

This clonotype was detected ten times or more. The chain combines TRBV28 with TRBJ1-1; TRBD1 aligns across 10 bases. The CDR3 covers 15 residues. Trimming cost V 6 bases and J 7 bases; bases outside gene matches: 11. Germline loops: CDR1 MDHEN, CDR2 SYDVKM. CDR3 coding DNA: TGTGCCAGCAGATCTTCGGGACAGGGGCTTGGTGAAGCTTTCTTT. This codes for CASRSSGQGLGEAFF. Complete variable domain (other parts from reference TRBV28 and TRBJ1-1): DVKVTQSSRYLVKRTGEKVFLECVQDMDHENMFWYRQDPGLGLRLIYFSYDVKMKEKGDIPEGYSVSREKKERFSLILESASTNQTSMYLCASRSSGQGLGEAFFGQGTRLTVV.

This clonotype came up many times. The chain uses TRBV7-9 and TRBJ2-5, with 7 bases that match TRBD2. V trimming: 5 bases; J trimming: 5 bases; junction bases outside the gene matches: 5. This CDR3 region has 13 residues. The V gene's germline CDR1 is SEHNR and CDR2 FQNEAQ (reference sequence). CDR3 bases: TGTGCCAGCAGCGATATGGGGGGGGAGACCCAGTACTTC. Amino acids: CASSDMGGETQYF.

This clonotype was seen repeatedly, ten times or more. This chain joins TRBV11-2 and TRBJ2-7; 8 nucleotides line up with TRBD1. The CDR3 is made up of 15 amino acids. The trim removed 0 bases at V and 2 bases at J, leaving 3 bases unmatched. Per germline, CDR1 SGHAT and CDR2 FQNNGV. The CDR3 region is CASSLETGVAYEQYF. The CDR3 coding sequence is TGTGCCAGCAGCTTAGAGACAGGGGTAGCCTACGAGCAGTACTTC.

The CDR3 here is CASSQDLGLRTGELFF. The CDR3, as DNA: TGTGCCAGCAGCCAAGATCTAGGACTACGCACCGGGGAGCTGTTTTTT. The chain links TRBV3-1 to TRBJ2-2, with TRBD2 as a possible D gene (6 bases). CDR3 length equals 16 residues. Germline lookup yields CDR1 LGHDT and CDR2 YNNKEL (reference sequence). Trimming took 0 bases from V and 4 from J, leaving 12 bases between them.

V is TRBV18 and J is TRBJ1-2; TRBD1 is a possible D gene (5 bases). V was pared by 4 bases and J by 7 bases, with 16 bases between. The CDR3 runs 14 residues. CDR1 and CDR2 (germline): KGHSH, LQKENI. CDR3 bases: TGTGCCAGCTCACTTTCGGGGACTAGAGGTGGCTACACCTTC. It codes for CASSLSGTRGGYTF.

The rearrangement uses TRBV12-3 or TRBV12-4 and TRBJ1-5, with TRBD1 matching over 7 bases. J lost 0 bases, V lost 3 bases, and 8 bases had no gene match. This CDR3 has 17 amino acids. CDR3 in DNA: TGTGCCAGCAGTTTCTCTGGGGACAGACTTAGCAATCAGCCCCAGCATTTT. The encoded protein is CASSFSGDRLSNQPQHF.

This clonotype occurred many times. The gene calls are TRBV6-1 and TRBJ2-7; D gene unclear. The CDR3 totals 13 residues. The V and J ends lost 10 bases and 3 bases respectively, with 16 bases between them. Germline V gene lookup returns CDR1 MNHNS and CDR2 SASEGT. As DNA, the CDR3 is TGTGCCACCTCGACCCTGACGGTCTACGAGCAGTACTTC. This sequence encodes CATSTLTVYEQYF.

This clonotype was detected only a few times. The rearrangement uses TRBV7-3 and TRBJ2-2; unclear D gene. The CDR3 extends over 15 amino acids. Looked up from germline, CDR1 is SGHTA and CDR2 is FQGTGA. Trimming took 1 base from V and 6 from J, leaving 12 bases between them. Here the CDR3 DNA reads TGTGCCAGCAGCTTAATATCTCAAGGAGCCGGGGAGCTGTTTTTT. Translated, it gives CASSLISQGAGELFF.

The chain couples TRBV30 to TRBJ2-2; 9 nucleotides align to TRBD1. With 5 bases clipped from V and 3 bases from J, the junction kept 1 base outside the gene matches. CDR1 GTSNPN and CDR2 SVGIG come from the germline V gene (reference sequence). The CDR3 is 13 amino acids. The CDR3 loop is CAWDRGDTGELFF. CDR3 DNA sequence: TGTGCCTGGGACAGGGGGGACACCGGGGAGCTGTTTTTT.

This clonotype was recorded once. The chain employs TRBV10-3 and TRBJ1-2, with D perhaps matching TRBD1 (5 bases). Germline V gene sequence: CDR1 ENHRY, CDR2 SYGVKD. CDR3 length: 16 residues. V was pared by 0 bases and J by 0 bases, with 11 bases between. CDR3 amino acids: CAISESWGKSNYGYTF. DNA for the CDR3: TGTGCCATCAGTGAGTCGTGGGGGAAATCTAACTATGGCTACACCTTC.

This clonotype was observed at least ten times. This chain connects TRBV12-3 or TRBV12-4 to TRBJ2-7; weak D call: TRBD1 (6 bases). Trimming took 4 bases from V and 2 from J, leaving 15 bases between them. There are 15 residues in the CDR3. The CDR3 region is CASSSPGRGAYEQYF. The CDR3 DNA reads as TGTGCCAGCAGTTCCCCCGGCAGGGGAGCCTACGAGCAGTACTTC.

This clonotype turned up a few times. A much larger clone sits a single nucleotide away, making a read error possible. This chain connects TRBV12-3 or TRBV12-4 to TRBJ2-7; 9 positions agree with TRBD2. The CDR3 covers 15 residues. CDR3 sequence reads: CASRTGASGAYERYF. The CDR3, as DNA: TGTGCCAGCAGGACTGGGGCTAGCGGGGCCTACGAGCGGTACTTC.

This clonotype was detected a few times. The V gene is TRBV7-9, the J gene TRBJ2-7; D possibly corresponds to TRBD2 (6 bases). The CDR3 has 11 amino acids. Germline V gene sequence: CDR1 SEHNR, CDR2 FQNEAQ (reference sequence). Trimming left V 8 bases short and J 2 bases short, with 7 bases between. This CDR3 is CASGGPYEQYF. The DNA for the CDR3 is TGTGCCAGCGGAGGGCCCTACGAGCAGTACTTC.

This clonotype showed up just a few times. The gene calls are TRBV14 and TRBJ1-2; D is unclear. Germline values: CDR1 SGHDN, CDR2 FVKESK. V was pared by 0 bases and J by 6 bases, with 8 bases between. CDR3 length: 13 amino acids. CDR3 in amino acids: CASSQDRLNGYTF. The CDR3, as DNA: TGTGCCAGCAGCCAAGACAGACTGAATGGCTACACCTTC.

This clonotype was seen at least ten times. The V call is TRBV2, the J call TRBJ2-5, with D possibly being TRBD2 (6 bases). CDR1 is SNHLY, CDR2 FYNNEI, per germline. The CDR3 consists of 12 residues. The V end was cut by 6 bases, the J end by 10 bases, with 15 bases between. The CDR3 nucleotides read TGTGCCAGCAGGGGACTGGATGGAAGCCAGTACTTC. Amino acid sequence: CASRGLDGSQYF.

This clonotype was detected a few times. The chain carries TRBV5-1 and TRBJ2-5, with no clear D. V gave up 1 base and J gave up 5 bases, with 15 bases separating them. In germline, CDR1 is SGHRS, CDR2 YFSETQ. The CDR3 sequence is 15 residues long. The CDR3 protein is CASSLLMGQAETQYF. In DNA form, the CDR3 reads TGCGCCAGCAGCTTGCTTATGGGTCAGGCGGAGACCCAGTACTTC.

This clonotype was observed a handful of times. The chain joins TRBV6-1 to TRBJ1-5; 7 bases match TRBD1. The CDR3 spans 13 residues. From germline, CDR1 is MNHNS and CDR2 SASEGT. V was pared by 6 bases and J by 7 bases, with 6 bases of the junction left unmatched. CDR3 DNA: TGTGCCAGCAGGAGGGGGCCCTTACAGCCCCAGCATTTT. Translated: CASRRGPLQPQHF.

This clonotype was seen many times. The rearrangement uses TRBV2 and TRBJ2-2; no firm D call. Germline CDR1 and CDR2: SNHLY and FYNNEI. There are 12 residues in the CDR3. Trimming pared 7 bases from V and 3 bases from J, leaving 6 bases between. CDR3 residues: CASTPYTGELFF. The CDR3 region has the DNA TGTGCCAGCACGCCATACACCGGGGAGCTGTTTTTT.

In its sample, this clonotype was seen many times. The rearrangement uses TRBV3-1 and TRBJ2-7; 9 bases fit TRBD1. Germline V gives CDR1 LGHDT, CDR2 YNNKEL (reference sequence). This CDR3 is built from 14 residues. Trimming at V came to 0 bases and at J to 3 bases, leaving 0 bases not matched to a gene. The CDR3 loop reads CASSQEGQGYEQYF. CDR3 bases: TGTGCCAGCAGCCAAGAGGGACAGGGCTACGAGCAGTACTTC.

In its sample, this clonotype was seen a few times. This sequence joins TRBV10-3 and TRBJ1-5; D not resolved. V shed 11 bases and J shed 9 bases, with 8 bases lying between them. The CDR3 has 9 amino acids. Germline-derived CDR1 and CDR2 are ENHRY and SYGVKD. CDR3 loop: CAPPGPQHF. CDR3 sequence (DNA): TGTGCCCCCCCCGGGCCCCAGCATTTT.

The chain uses TRBV4-1 and TRBJ1-1, with D hard to call. V was trimmed by 1 base and J by 0 bases, leaving 9 bases between them. CDR3 length equals 15 residues. Germline CDR1 reads MGHRA; CDR2 reads YSYEKL. Here the CDR3 DNA reads TGCGCCAGCAGCCAAGGCAGGTCCTTGAACACTGAAGCTTTCTTT. Its translation: CASSQGRSLNTEAFF.